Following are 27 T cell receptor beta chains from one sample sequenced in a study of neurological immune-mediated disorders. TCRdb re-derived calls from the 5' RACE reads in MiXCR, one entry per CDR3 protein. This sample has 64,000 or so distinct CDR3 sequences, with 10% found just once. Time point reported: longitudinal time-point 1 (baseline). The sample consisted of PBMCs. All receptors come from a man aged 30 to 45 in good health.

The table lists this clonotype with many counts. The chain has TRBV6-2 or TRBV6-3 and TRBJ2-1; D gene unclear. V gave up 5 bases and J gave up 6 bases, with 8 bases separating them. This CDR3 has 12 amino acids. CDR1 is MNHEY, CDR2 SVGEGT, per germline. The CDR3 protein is CASSRTSNEQFF. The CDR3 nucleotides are TGTGCCAGCAGTAGAACCTCCAATGAGCAGTTCTTC.

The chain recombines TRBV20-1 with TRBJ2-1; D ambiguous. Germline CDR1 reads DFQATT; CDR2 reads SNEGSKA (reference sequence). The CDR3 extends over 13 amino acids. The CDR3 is CIAPINSYNEQFF. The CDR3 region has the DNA TGCATTGCCCCGATCAACTCCTACAATGAGCAGTTCTTC.

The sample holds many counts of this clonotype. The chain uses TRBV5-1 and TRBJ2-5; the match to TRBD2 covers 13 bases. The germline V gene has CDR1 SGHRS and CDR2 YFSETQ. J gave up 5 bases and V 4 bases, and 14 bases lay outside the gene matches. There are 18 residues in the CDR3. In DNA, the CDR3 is TGCGCCAGCAGCAAGCCAGGGACTAGCGGGATGGTCGGCGAGACCCAGTACTTC. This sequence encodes CASSKPGTSGMVGETQYF. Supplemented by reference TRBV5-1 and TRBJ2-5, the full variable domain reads KAGVTQTPRYLIKTRGQQVTLSCSPISGHRSVSWYQQTPGQGLQFLFEYFSETQRNKGNFPGRFSGRQFSNSRSEMNVSTLELGDSALYLCASSKPGTSGMVGETQYFGPGTRLLVL.

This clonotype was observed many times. CDR3 DNA sequence: TGTGCCAGCAGCTCCGATCTCGGGGTTATGTGGGAGCAGTTCTTC. It encodes CASSSDLGVMWEQFF. The chain is built from TRBV7-2 and TRBJ2-1; the D gene is possibly TRBD2 (5 bases). Trimming pared 4 bases from V and 10 bases from J, leaving 20 bases between. The CDR3 length is 15 residues. Germline values: CDR1 SGHTA, CDR2 FQGNSA.

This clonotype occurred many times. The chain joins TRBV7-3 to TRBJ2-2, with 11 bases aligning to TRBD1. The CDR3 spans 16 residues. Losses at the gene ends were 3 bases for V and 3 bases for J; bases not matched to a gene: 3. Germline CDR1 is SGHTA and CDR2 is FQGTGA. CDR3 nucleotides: TGTGCCAGCAGCTTTGGACAGGGGGCGGACACCGGGGAGCTGTTTTTT. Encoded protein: CASSFGQGADTGELFF.

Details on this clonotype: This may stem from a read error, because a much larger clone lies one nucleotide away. This CDR3 reads CASSPDRAYEQYF. The CDR3 nucleotides read TGCGCCAGCAGCCCAGACCGGGCCTACGAGCAGTACTTC. The rearrangement uses TRBV5-1 and TRBJ2-7, with no clear D. The germline gives CDR1 SGHRS, CDR2 YFSETQ. V lost 4 bases and J 2 bases, leaving 10 bases between the germline ends. This CDR3 contains 13 residues.

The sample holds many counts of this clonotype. CDR3 loop: CASSLLSSGSTDTQYF. The CDR3 DNA sequence: TGCGCCAGCAGCTTGTTGTCTAGCGGGAGTACAGATACGCAGTATTTT. The rearrangement uses TRBV5-1 and TRBJ2-3; 10 bases fit TRBD2. With 1 base clipped from V and 3 bases from J, the junction kept 5 bases outside the gene matches. Germline CDR1 and CDR2: SGHRS and YFSETQ. The CDR3 covers 16 residues. Looking up the rest from reference TRBV5-1 and TRBJ2-3 gives the full variable domain: KAGVTQTPRYLIKTRGQQVTLSCSPISGHRSVSWYQQTPGQGLQFLFEYFSETQRNKGNFPGRFSGRQFSNSRSEMNVSTLELGDSALYLCASSLLSSGSTDTQYFGPGTRLTVL.

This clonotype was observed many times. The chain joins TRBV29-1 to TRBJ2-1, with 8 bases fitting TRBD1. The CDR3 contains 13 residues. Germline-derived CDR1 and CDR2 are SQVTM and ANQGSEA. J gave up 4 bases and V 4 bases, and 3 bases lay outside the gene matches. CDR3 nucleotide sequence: TGCAGCGTTGCAGGGGGCGAATACAATGAGCAGTTCTTC. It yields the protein CSVAGGEYNEQFF.

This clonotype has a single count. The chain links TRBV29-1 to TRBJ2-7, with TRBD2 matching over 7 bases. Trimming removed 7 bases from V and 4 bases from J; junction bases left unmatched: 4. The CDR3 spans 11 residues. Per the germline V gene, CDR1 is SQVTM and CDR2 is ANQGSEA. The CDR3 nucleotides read TGCAGCGGGGGGGGTTCATACGAGCAGTACTTC. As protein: CSGGGSYEQYF.

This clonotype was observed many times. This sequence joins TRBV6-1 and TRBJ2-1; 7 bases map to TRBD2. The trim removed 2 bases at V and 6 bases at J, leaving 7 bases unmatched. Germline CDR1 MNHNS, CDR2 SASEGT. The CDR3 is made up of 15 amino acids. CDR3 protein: CASSEWSGRANEQFF. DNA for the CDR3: TGTGCCAGCAGTGAATGGAGTGGGAGGGCCAATGAGCAGTTCTTC.

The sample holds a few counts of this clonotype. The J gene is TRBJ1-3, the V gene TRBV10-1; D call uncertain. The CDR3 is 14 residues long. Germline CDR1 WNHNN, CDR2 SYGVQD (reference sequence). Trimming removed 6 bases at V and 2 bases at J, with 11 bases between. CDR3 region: CASSERAAGNTIYF. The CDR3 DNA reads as TGCGCCAGCAGCGAGAGGGCCGCTGGAAACACCATATATTTT.

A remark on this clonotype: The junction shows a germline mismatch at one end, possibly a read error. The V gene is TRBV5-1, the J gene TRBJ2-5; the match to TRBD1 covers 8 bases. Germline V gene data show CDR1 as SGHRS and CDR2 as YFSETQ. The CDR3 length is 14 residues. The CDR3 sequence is CASSSYTGGETKYF. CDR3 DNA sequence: TGCGCCAGCAGCAGTTATACAGGGGGAGAGACCAAGTACTTC.

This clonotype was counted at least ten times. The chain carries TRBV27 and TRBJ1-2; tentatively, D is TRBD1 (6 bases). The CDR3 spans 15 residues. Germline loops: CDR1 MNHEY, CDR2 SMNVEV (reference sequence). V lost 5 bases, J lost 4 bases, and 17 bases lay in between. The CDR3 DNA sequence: TGTGCCAGCAGTCGCCTGGAGACAGGACTCTATGGCTACACCTTC. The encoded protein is CASSRLETGLYGYTF.

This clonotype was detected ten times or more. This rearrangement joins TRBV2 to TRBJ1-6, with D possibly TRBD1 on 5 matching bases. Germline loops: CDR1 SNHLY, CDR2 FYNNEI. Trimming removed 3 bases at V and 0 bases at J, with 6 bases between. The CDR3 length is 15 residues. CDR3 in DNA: TGTGCCAGCAGTGATCAGGGCTCCTATAATTCACCCCTCCACTTT. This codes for CASSDQGSYNSPLHF.

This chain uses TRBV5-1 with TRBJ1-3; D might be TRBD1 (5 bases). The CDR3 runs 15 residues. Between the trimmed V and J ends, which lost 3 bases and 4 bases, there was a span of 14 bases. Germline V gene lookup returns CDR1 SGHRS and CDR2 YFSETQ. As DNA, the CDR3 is TGCGCCAGCAGCTCAGGAGGGGCGAGAGGAAACACCATATATTTT. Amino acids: CASSSGGARGNTIYF.

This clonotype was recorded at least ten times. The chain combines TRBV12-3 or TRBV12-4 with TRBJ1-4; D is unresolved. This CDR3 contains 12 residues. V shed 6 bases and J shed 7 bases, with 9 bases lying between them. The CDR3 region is CASSQYSEKLFF. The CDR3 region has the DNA TGTGCCAGCAGCCAATACAGTGAAAAACTGTTTTTT.

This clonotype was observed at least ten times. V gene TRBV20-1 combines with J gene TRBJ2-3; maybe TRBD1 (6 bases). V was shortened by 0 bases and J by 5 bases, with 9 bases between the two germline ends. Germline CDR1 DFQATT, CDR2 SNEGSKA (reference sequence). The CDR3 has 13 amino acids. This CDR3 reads CSARETGRDTQYF. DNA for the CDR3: TGCAGTGCTAGAGAAACAGGGAGAGATACGCAGTATTTT.

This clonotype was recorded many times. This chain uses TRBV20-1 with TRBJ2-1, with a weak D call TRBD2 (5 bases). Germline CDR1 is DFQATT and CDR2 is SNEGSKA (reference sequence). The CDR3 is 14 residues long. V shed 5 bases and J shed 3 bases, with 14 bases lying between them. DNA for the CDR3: TGCAGTGCTGAGAGGCCGGGAATCTACAATGAGCAGTTCTTC. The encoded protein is CSAERPGIYNEQFF.

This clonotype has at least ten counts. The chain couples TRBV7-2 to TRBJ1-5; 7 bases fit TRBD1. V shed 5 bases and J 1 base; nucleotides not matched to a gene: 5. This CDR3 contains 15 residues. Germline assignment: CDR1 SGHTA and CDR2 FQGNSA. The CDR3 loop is CASSTETGSNQPQHF. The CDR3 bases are TGTGCCAGCAGCACAGAGACAGGGAGCAATCAGCCCCAGCATTTT.

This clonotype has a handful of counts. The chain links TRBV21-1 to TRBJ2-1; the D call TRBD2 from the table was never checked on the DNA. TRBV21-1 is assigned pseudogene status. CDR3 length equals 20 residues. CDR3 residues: CASSKMGPGTSGRAYNEQFF. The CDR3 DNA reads TGTGCCAGCAGCAAAATGGGCCCCGGGACTAGCGGGAGGGCCTACAATGAGCAGTTCTTC.

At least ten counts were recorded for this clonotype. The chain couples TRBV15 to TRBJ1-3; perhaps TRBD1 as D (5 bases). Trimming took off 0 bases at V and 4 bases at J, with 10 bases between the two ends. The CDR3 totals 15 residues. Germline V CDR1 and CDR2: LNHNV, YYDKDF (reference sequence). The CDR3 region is CATSRDLAGGNTIYF. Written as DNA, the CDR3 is TGTGCCACCAGCAGAGATCTGGCAGGGGGAAACACCATATATTTT.

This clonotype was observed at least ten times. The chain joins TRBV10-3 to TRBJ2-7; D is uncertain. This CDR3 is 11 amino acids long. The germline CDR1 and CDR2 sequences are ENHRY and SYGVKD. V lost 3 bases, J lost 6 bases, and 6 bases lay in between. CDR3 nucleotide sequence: TGTGCCATCAGTGATGGGCTCGAGCAGTACTTC. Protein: CAISDGLEQYF.

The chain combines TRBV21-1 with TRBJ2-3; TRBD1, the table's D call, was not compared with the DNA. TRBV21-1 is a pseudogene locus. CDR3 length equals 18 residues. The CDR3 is CASSKGKRGRDSTDTQYF. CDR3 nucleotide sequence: TGTGCCAGCAGCAAAGGAAAAAGGGGCCGGGACAGCACAGATACGCAGTATTTT.

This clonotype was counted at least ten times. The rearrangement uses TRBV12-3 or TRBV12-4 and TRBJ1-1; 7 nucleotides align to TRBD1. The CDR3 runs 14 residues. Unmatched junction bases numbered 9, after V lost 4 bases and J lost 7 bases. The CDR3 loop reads CASSYSDRQNEAFF. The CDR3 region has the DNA TGTGCCAGCAGTTACTCGGACAGGCAAAATGAAGCTTTCTTT.

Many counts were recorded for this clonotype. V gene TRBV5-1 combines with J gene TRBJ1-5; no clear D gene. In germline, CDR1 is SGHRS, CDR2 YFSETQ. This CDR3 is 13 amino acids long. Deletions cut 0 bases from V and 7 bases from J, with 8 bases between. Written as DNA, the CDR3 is TGCGCCAGCAGCTTGGAAGGGAAGCAGCCCCAGCATTTT. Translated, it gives CASSLEGKQPQHF.

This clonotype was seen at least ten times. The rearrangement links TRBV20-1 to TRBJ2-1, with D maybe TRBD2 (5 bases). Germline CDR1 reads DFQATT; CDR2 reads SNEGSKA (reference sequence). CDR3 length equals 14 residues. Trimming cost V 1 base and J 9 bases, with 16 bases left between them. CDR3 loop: CSARAGRAYGEQFF. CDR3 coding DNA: TGCAGTGCTAGAGCGGGAAGGGCCTATGGTGAGCAGTTCTTC.

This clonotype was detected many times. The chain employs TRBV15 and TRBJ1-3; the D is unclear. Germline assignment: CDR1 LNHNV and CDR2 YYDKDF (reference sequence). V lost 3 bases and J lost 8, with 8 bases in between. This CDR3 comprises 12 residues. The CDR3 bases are TGTGCCACCAGCAGTTCCCTAGACACCATATATTTT. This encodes CATSSSLDTIYF.